These 29 T cell receptor beta chains were sequenced from one sample in a study of T cells after yellow fever vaccination. TCRdb called the 5' RACE reads again in MiXCR, with one record for every CDR3 protein. The data show around 610,000 distinct CDR3 sequences, with about 13% seen just once and about 14% held by the top ten. This specimen consisted of PBMCs, obtained on the day of the yellow fever booster vaccination. Receptor source: a man between 25 and 39 years old who received the YFV17D yellow fever vaccine.

This clonotype was picked up a small number of times. The chain is built from TRBV20-1 and TRBJ1-5; the match to TRBD1 covers 8 bases. The CDR3 loop spans 13 amino acids. Germline lookup yields CDR1 DFQATT and CDR2 SNEGSKA (reference sequence). V lost 2 bases to trimming and J lost 8 bases; unmatched junction nucleotides: 5. The DNA of the CDR3 is TGCAGTGCTAGAAGGACGGGACAGGAGCCCCAGCATTTT. Its protein product is CSARRTGQEPQHF.

The chain carries TRBV5-1 and TRBJ2-4; 7 bases align to TRBD2. CDR1 is SGHRS and CDR2 is YFSETQ in the germline V gene. V trimming: 0 bases; J trimming: 9 bases; junction bases outside the gene matches: 9. This CDR3 has 15 residues. This chain's CDR3 is CASSLDPGGGGIQYF. DNA of the CDR3: TGCGCCAGCAGCTTGGACCCCGGCGGCGGGGGCATTCAGTACTTC.

This clonotype was detected a few times. This chain links TRBV7-2 with TRBJ2-1, with D possibly being TRBD2 (6 bases). CDR1 and CDR2 (germline): SGHTA, FQGNSA. The CDR3 covers 15 residues. The V end lost 7 bases, the J end lost 0 bases, and 13 bases lay between the germline ends. The CDR3 loop reads CASTGGTYSYNEQFF. The CDR3 DNA sequence: TGTGCCAGCACCGGCGGGACTTACTCCTACAATGAGCAGTTCTTC.

The chain uses TRBV7-2 and TRBJ1-1, with D maybe TRBD1 (5 bases). The V gene's germline CDR1 is SGHTA and CDR2 FQGNSA. Trimming stripped 0 bases from V and 5 bases from J, with 7 bases between. This CDR3 comprises 13 residues. The CDR3: CASSLAGETEAFF. CDR3 coding DNA: TGTGCCAGCAGCTTAGCAGGGGAGACTGAAGCTTTCTTT.

The J gene is TRBJ2-5, the V gene TRBV5-1; D uncertain. CDR1 and CDR2 (germline): SGHRS, YFSETQ. The CDR3 is 15 residues long. V lost 0 bases to trimming and J lost 2 bases, with 11 bases between them. CDR3 sequence: CASSLAGYPQETQYF. CDR3 nucleotides: TGCGCCAGCAGCTTGGCCGGCTACCCGCAAGAGACCCAGTACTTC.

The chain joins TRBV3-1 to TRBJ2-3, with 13 bases identical to TRBD2. The V and J ends lost 0 bases and 5 bases, in that order; junction bases with no gene match: 17. Germline V gene sequence: CDR1 LGHDT, CDR2 YNNKEL (reference sequence). This CDR3 spans 21 amino acids. CDR3 in amino acids: CASSQDTSRGTSGTNRDTQYF. CDR3 coding DNA: TGTGCCAGCAGCCAAGATACGTCCCGCGGGACTAGCGGGACGAACAGAGATACGCAGTATTTT.

The table lists this clonotype with a few counts. The rearrangement links TRBV18 to TRBJ2-3, with 10 bases fitting TRBD2. The CDR3 totals 15 residues. V lost 6 bases, J lost 4 bases, and 7 bases stayed unmatched. Germline V CDR1 and CDR2: KGHSH, LQKENI. The CDR3 sequence: CASSLTSGKADTQYF. The CDR3 nucleotides are TGTGCCAGCTCCCTAACTAGCGGGAAAGCAGATACGCAGTATTTT. Full variable domain (outside the CDR3, taken from reference TRBV18 and TRBJ2-3): NAGVMQNPRHLVRRRGQEARLRCSPMKGHSHVYWYRQLPEEGLKFMVYLQKENIIDESGMPKERFSAEFPKEGPSILRIQQVVRGDSAAYFCASSLTSGKADTQYFGPGTRLTVL.

The chain couples TRBV6-5 to TRBJ1-5, with D uncertain. V was cut by 4 bases and J by 0 bases, with 7 bases left in between. The CDR3 spans 14 residues. Germline lookup yields CDR1 MNHEY and CDR2 SVGAGI. As DNA, the CDR3 is TGTGCCAGCAGTTCCGACAATAGCAATCAGCCCCAGCATTTT. This gives the protein CASSSDNSNQPQHF.

This chain connects TRBV9 to TRBJ2-1; 9 nucleotides line up with TRBD2. The V and J ends lost 2 bases and 7 bases, in that order; junction bases with no gene match: 7. This CDR3 has 15 amino acids. Germline V gene data show CDR1 as SGDLS and CDR2 as YYNGEE. The CDR3 sequence is CASSVSGSPSNEQFF. Here the CDR3 DNA reads TGTGCCAGCAGCGTTAGCGGGAGCCCATCGAATGAGCAGTTCTTC.

In its sample, this clonotype was seen a few times. The chain recombines TRBV7-2 with TRBJ2-1; D possibly corresponds to TRBD2 (6 bases). CDR1 and CDR2 from the germline V gene are SGHTA and FQGNSA. The CDR3 runs to 16 residues. V lost 0 bases, J lost 2 bases, and 11 bases lay in between. The CDR3, as DNA: TGTGCCAGCAGCTTAGCGCACTCGGGGGCCTACAATGAGCAGTTCTTC. This codes for CASSLAHSGAYNEQFF.

This clonotype was seen a few times. The J gene is TRBJ1-3, the V gene TRBV20-1; D is possibly TRBD1 (5 bases). Germline V gene sequence: CDR1 DFQATT, CDR2 SNEGSKA (reference sequence). V lost 3 bases to trimming and J lost 0 bases, with 12 bases between them. The CDR3 spans 15 residues. The CDR3 reads CSASDSVVSGNTIYF. CDR3 in DNA: TGCAGTGCTAGCGACAGTGTCGTCTCTGGAAACACCATATATTTT.

The chain recombines TRBV4-3 with TRBJ2-5; D might be TRBD1 or TRBD2, each matching 5 bases. V dropped 0 bases and J dropped 7 bases, with 6 bases sitting between them. The CDR3 spans 12 residues. The germline V gene encodes CDR1 LGHNA and CDR2 YSLEER. CDR3 loop: CASSQDGGTQYF. The CDR3 DNA reads as TGCGCCAGCAGCCAAGATGGGGGGACCCAGTACTTC.

This clonotype has a handful of counts. The chain joins TRBV5-6 to TRBJ2-1, with D possibly being TRBD2 (6 bases). V dropped 0 bases and J dropped 1 base, with 11 bases sitting between them. Germline V gene sequence: CDR1 SGHDT, CDR2 YYEEEE. The CDR3 spans 16 residues. The CDR3 DNA follows: TGTGCCAGCAGCTTGGTTGACCGGGGGTCCTACAATGAGCAGTTCTTC. It encodes CASSLVDRGSYNEQFF.

This clonotype was counted ten times or more. V and J are TRBV18 and TRBJ2-7; TRBD2 matches 8 bases. The CDR3 has 14 residues. The germline V gene encodes CDR1 KGHSH and CDR2 LQKENI. V lost 2 bases, J lost 6 bases, and 6 bases stayed unmatched. DNA for the CDR3: TGTGCCAGCTCACCAAACGGGAGGGCCGGCGAGCAGTACTTC. The encoded protein is CASSPNGRAGEQYF.

J is TRBJ1-1 and V is TRBV27; 10 nucleotides line up with TRBD1. Germline lookup yields CDR1 MNHEY and CDR2 SMNVEV (reference sequence). Trimming took 4 bases from V and 1 from J; bases not matched to a gene: 9. The CDR3 runs 17 residues. The CDR3: CASSSPETGGQNTEAFF. The CDR3 region has the DNA TGTGCCAGCAGTTCCCCCGAGACAGGGGGCCAGAACACTGAAGCTTTCTTT.

This clonotype was found a few times. The chain has TRBV5-1 and TRBJ2-1, with D perhaps matching TRBD1 or TRBD2 (5 bases each). CDR1 is SGHRS, CDR2 YFSETQ, per germline. Trimming removed 4 bases from V and 6 bases from J, with 17 bases in between. The CDR3 is 15 residues long. The CDR3 region is CASSASTGALNEQFF. CDR3 nucleotides: TGCGCCAGCAGCGCAAGCACCGGGGCCCTCAATGAGCAGTTCTTC.

This clonotype was seen more than once but under ten times. The chain links TRBV18 to TRBJ2-3; D gene ambiguous. V lost 2 bases and J lost 2, with 5 bases in between. Per the germline V gene, CDR1 is KGHSH and CDR2 is LQKENI. The CDR3 runs 13 residues. CDR3 loop: CASSPATTDTQYF. CDR3 DNA sequence: TGTGCCAGCTCACCAGCCACCACAGATACGCAGTATTTT. The whole variable domain, filled in from reference TRBV18 and TRBJ2-3, reads NAGVMQNPRHLVRRRGQEARLRCSPMKGHSHVYWYRQLPEEGLKFMVYLQKENIIDESGMPKERFSAEFPKEGPSILRIQQVVRGDSAAYFCASSPATTDTQYFGPGTRLTVL.

The chain couples TRBV27 to TRBJ1-5; D unclear. Germline CDR1 and CDR2: MNHEY and SMNVEV (reference sequence). V was pared by 6 bases and J by 9 bases, with 21 bases between. The CDR3 spans 15 residues. Written as DNA, the CDR3 is TGTGCCAGCAGCCCGACCGTAGGTGGAATTTTGCCCCAGCATTTT. Amino acid sequence: CASSPTVGGILPQHF.

The J gene is TRBJ2-7, the V gene TRBV5-4, with 7 nucleotides matching TRBD2. Trimming took 0 bases from V and 3 from J; bases not matched to a gene: 6. The CDR3 consists of 15 residues. Germline CDR1 reads SGHNT; CDR2 reads YYREEE (reference sequence). The DNA for the CDR3 is TGTGCCAGCAGCTTGGGGGTGACTAGCCGCTACGAGCAGTACTTC. Translating gives CASSLGVTSRYEQYF.

The chain links TRBV10-3 to TRBJ1-1; a possible D gene is TRBD1 (5 bases). CDR1 and CDR2 from the germline V gene are ENHRY and SYGVKD. The CDR3 has 13 amino acids. V was shortened by 3 bases and J by 7 bases, with 12 bases between the two germline ends. This chain's CDR3 is CAISEAGTVEAFF. The DNA for the CDR3 is TGTGCCATCAGTGAAGCCGGGACGGTTGAAGCTTTCTTT.

The rearrangement joins TRBV6-1 to TRBJ1-6; 7 bases match TRBD1. CDR1 MNHNS and CDR2 SASEGT come from the germline V gene. V shed 4 bases, J shed 7 bases, and the junction held 4 bases outside the gene matches. The CDR3 runs 14 residues. The CDR3 loop reads CASSGGQANSPLHF. Here the CDR3 DNA reads TGTGCCAGCAGTGGAGGACAGGCGAATTCACCCCTCCACTTT.

The chain combines TRBV5-1 with TRBJ2-1; possibly TRBD2 for D (5 bases). The CDR3 runs to 16 residues. The V and J ends lost 2 bases and 7 bases respectively, with 19 bases between them. From germline, CDR1 is SGHRS and CDR2 YFSETQ. The chain's CDR3 is CASSFQTSWVGNEQFF. The DNA for the CDR3 is TGCGCCAGCAGCTTCCAAACTAGTTGGGTCGGTAATGAGCAGTTCTTC. Full variable domain (rest looked up from reference TRBV5-1 and TRBJ2-1): KAGVTQTPRYLIKTRGQQVTLSCSPISGHRSVSWYQQTPGQGLQFLFEYFSETQRNKGNFPGRFSGRQFSNSRSEMNVSTLELGDSALYLCASSFQTSWVGNEQFFGPGTRLTVL.

The CDR3 sequence is CASSPWGDYEQYF. The CDR3, as DNA: TGCGCCAGCAGTCCGTGGGGGGACTACGAGCAGTACTTC. The V gene is TRBV23-1, the J gene TRBJ2-7; tentative D call: TRBD2 (6 bases). TRBV23-1 is an ORF for which the function is uncertain. Trimming shortened V by 4 bases and J by 3 bases, and 10 bases separated the two germline ends. CDR3 length equals 13 residues.

The chain carries TRBV7-2 and TRBJ1-2; 9 positions match TRBD1. With V trimmed by 5 bases and J by 8 bases, 6 bases remained unmatched. The CDR3 is 13 residues long. Germline V gene lookup returns CDR1 SGHTA and CDR2 FQGNSA. CDR3 sequence reads: CASSTGQGLGYTF. CDR3 nucleotide sequence: TGTGCCAGCAGCACGGGACAGGGTTTAGGCTACACCTTC.

The J gene is TRBJ2-7, the V gene TRBV27; TRBD1 agrees at 8 bases. V gave up 7 bases and J gave up 7 bases; unmatched junction bases: 12. Germline CDR1 MNHEY, CDR2 SMNVEV (reference sequence). The CDR3 length is 14 residues. The CDR3 DNA reads as TGTGCCAGCAACCGGGACAGGACCTCTCGTGAGCAGTACTTC. It specifies CASNRDRTSREQYF.

This clonotype turned up a few times. The chain employs TRBV20-1 and TRBJ1-5; TRBD1 aligns across 7 bases. The germline gives CDR1 DFQATT, CDR2 SNEGSKA (reference sequence). V trimming: 4 bases; J trimming: 0 bases; junction bases outside the gene matches: 9. This CDR3 has 16 residues. CDR3: CSATPGTENSNQPQHF. CDR3 DNA: TGCAGTGCTACCCCCGGGACAGAAAATAGCAATCAGCCCCAGCATTTT.

This clonotype was counted a few times. V and J are TRBV5-1 and TRBJ2-5; TRBD1 might be the D (6 bases). CDR1 is SGHRS and CDR2 is YFSETQ in the germline V gene. The CDR3 loop spans 15 amino acids. Trimming left V 0 bases short and J 4 bases short, with 13 bases between. CDR3 sequence (DNA): TGCGCCAGCAGCTTGGAAATCTCCAGGGGAGAGACCCAGTACTTC. Translation: CASSLEISRGETQYF.

A few counts support this clonotype. The chain has TRBV6-2 or TRBV6-3 and TRBJ2-7, with 7 bases lining up with TRBD1. The J segment lost 1 base and the V segment lost 5 bases, leaving 11 bases of the junction unmatched. Looked up from germline, CDR1 is MNHEY and CDR2 is SVGEGT. This CDR3 has 16 residues. CDR3 residues: CASSRSGTVSSYEQYF. The CDR3, as DNA: TGTGCCAGCAGTAGGTCCGGGACAGTTTCTTCCTACGAGCAGTACTTC.

The genes are TRBV20-1 and TRBJ2-3; 8 nucleotides align to TRBD1. The CDR3 extends over 14 amino acids. In germline, CDR1 is DFQATT, CDR2 SNEGSKA (reference sequence). The V and J ends lost 1 base and 2 bases, in that order; junction bases with no gene match: 2. CDR3 in DNA: TGCAGTGCTAGAGGGACAGGGCCCACAGATACGCAGTATTTT. Translating gives CSARGTGPTDTQYF.